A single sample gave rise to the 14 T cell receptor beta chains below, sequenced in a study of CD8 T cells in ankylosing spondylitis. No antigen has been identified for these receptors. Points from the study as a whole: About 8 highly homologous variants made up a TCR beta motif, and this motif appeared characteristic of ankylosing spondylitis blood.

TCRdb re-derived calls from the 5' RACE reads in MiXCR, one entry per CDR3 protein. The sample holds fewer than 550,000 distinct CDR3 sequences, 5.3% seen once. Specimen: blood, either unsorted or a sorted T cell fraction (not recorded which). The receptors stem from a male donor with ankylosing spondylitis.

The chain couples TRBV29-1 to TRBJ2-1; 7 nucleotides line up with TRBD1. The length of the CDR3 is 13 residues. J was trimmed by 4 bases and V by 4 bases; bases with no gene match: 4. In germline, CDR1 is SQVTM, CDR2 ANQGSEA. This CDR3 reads CSVGQGRYNEQFF. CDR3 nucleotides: TGCAGCGTTGGACAGGGCCGATACAATGAGCAGTTCTTC.

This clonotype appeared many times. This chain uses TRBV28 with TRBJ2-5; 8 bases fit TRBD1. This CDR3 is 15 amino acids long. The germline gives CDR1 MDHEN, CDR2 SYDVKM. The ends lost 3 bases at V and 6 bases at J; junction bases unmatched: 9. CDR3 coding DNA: TGTGCCAGCAGTTTTAGCCCGCAGGGGGCGAAGACCCAGTACTTC. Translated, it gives CASSFSPQGAKTQYF.

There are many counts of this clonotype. CDR3 protein: CASRSGTSGGFNEQYF. DNA of the CDR3: TGTGCCAGCAGATCCGGGACTAGCGGGGGATTCAACGAGCAGTACTTC. The V gene is TRBV6-2 or TRBV6-3, the J gene TRBJ2-7; 14 bases fit TRBD2. Germline CDR1 reads MNHEY; CDR2 reads SVGEGT. This CDR3 region has 16 residues. The junction had 9 bases not matched to a gene; V was cut back by 6 bases and J by 5 bases.

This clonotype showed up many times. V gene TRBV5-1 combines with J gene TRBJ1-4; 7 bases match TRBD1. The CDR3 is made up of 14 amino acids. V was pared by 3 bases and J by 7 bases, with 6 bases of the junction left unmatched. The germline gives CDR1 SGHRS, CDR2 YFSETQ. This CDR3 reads CASSSQTGFEKLFF. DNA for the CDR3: TGCGCCAGCAGCTCCCAGACAGGGTTTGAAAAACTGTTTTTT.

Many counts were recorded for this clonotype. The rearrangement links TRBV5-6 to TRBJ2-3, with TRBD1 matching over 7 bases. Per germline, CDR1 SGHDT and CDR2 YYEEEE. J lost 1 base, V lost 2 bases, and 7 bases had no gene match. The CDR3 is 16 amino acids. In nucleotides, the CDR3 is TGTGCCAGCAGCTTTCTAGGACAGGCTGGCACAGATACGCAGTATTTT. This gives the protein CASSFLGQAGTDTQYF.

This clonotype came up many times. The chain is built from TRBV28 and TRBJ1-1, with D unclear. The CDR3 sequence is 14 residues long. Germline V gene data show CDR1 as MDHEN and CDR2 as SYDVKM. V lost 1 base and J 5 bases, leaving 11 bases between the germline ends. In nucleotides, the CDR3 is TGTGCCAGCAGTTTATCAGAAGGCGGAACTGAAGCTTTCTTT. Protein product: CASSLSEGGTEAFF.

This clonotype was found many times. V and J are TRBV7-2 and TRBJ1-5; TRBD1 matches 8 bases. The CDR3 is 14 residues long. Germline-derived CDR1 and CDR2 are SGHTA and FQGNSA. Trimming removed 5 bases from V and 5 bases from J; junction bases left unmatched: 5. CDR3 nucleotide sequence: TGTGCCAGCAGCCTACAGGGGGGGGATCAGCCCCAGCATTTT. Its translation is CASSLQGGDQPQHF.

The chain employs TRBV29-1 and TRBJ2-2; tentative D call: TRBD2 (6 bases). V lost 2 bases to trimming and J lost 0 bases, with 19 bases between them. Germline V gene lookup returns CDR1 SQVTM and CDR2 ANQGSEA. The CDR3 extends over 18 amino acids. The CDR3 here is CSVEKRRASSANTGELFF. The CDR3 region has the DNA TGCAGCGTTGAAAAGCGGAGGGCGTCCTCGGCGAACACCGGGGAGCTGTTTTTT.

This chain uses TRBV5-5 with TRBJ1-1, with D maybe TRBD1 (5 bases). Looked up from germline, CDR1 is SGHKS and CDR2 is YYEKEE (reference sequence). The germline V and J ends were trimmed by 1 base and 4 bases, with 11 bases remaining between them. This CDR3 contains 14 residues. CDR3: CASSLKGVVTEAFF. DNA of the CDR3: TGTGCCAGCAGCTTGAAAGGGGTCGTCACTGAAGCTTTCTTT.

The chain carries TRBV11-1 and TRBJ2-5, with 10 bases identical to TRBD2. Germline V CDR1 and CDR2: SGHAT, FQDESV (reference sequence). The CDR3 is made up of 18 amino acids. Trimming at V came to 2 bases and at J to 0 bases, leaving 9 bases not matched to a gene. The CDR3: CASSLIALAGTYQETQYF. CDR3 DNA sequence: TGTGCCAGCAGCTTAATAGCACTAGCGGGAACGTACCAAGAGACCCAGTACTTC.

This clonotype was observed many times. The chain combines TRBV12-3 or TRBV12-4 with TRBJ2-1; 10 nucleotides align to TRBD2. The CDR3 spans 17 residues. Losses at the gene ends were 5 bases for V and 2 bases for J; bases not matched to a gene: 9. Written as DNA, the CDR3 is TGTGCCAGCAGTGACCAAATTACTAGCGGGGCCTACAATGAGCAGTTCTTC. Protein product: CASSDQITSGAYNEQFF.

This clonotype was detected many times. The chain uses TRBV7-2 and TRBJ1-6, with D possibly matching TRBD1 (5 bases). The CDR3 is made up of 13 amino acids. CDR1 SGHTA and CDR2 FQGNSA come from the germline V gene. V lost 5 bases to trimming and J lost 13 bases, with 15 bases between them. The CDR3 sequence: CASSPQGLSPLHF. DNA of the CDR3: TGTGCCAGCAGCCCCCAGGGTTTGTCCCCCCTCCACTTT.

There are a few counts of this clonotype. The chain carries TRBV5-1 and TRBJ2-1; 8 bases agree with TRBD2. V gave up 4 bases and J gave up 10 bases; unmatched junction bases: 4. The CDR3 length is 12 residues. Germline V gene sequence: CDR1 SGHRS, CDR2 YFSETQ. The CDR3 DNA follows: TGCGCCAGCAGCCGAGAGCGGGAGGAGCAGTTCTTC. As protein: CASSREREEQFF.

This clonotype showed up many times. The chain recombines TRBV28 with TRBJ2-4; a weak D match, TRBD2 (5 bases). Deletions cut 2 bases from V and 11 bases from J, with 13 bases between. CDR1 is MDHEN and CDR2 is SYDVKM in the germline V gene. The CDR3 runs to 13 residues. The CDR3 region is CASSLIRGGLQYF. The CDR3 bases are TGTGCCAGCAGTTTAATTCGGGGTGGCCTTCAGTACTTC.